The clone carrying this TCR beta chain has only one observation. The data were taken from a study of blood T cell repertoires in COVID-19. In the study overall: T cells, B-cell-depleted T cells, or PBMCs supplied cDNA or gDNA.

Authors' analysis steps: Reference gene primer amplification gave estimated nucleated cell counts. Data came from immunoSEQ multiplex PCR; TCRdb stores just in-frame clones and leaves some out. The V and J calls and the clone size are those of that table, but D and trimming were determined from the DNA. Counted here are about 300,000 clones, roughly 88% occurring once; the ten biggest clones make up 6.9%. The CDR3 covers 20 residues. The rearrangement uses TRBV21-1 and TRBJ2-3; TRBD2 is the table's D call and was not checked against the DNA. TRBV21-1 is annotated as a pseudogene. The sequence derives from a woman under 40 who had recovered from COVID-19. The sample comprised peripheral blood. CDR3 coding DNA: TGTGCCAGCAGCAAAGTTTTATTCCGGGGGGGCTTTTATCGCACAGATACGCAGTATTTT. Protein sequence: CASSKVLFRGGFYRTDTQYF.